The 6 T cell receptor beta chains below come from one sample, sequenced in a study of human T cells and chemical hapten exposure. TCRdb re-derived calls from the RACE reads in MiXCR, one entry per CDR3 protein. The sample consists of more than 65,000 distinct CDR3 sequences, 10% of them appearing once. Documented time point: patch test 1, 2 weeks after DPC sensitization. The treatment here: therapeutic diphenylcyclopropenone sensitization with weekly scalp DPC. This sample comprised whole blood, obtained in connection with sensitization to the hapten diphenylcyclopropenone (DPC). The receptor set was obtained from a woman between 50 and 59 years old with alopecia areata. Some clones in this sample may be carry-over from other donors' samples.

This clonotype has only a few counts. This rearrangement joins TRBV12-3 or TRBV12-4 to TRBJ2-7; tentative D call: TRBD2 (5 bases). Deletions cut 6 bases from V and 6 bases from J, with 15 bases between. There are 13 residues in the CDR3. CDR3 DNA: TGTGCCAGCAGCCGGACTGGCGCGGGCGAGCAGTACTTC. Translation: CASSRTGAGEQYF.

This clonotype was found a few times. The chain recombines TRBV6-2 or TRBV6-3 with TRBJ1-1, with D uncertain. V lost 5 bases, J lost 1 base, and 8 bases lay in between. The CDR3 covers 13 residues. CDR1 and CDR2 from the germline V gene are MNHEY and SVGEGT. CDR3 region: CASSRPWNTEAFF. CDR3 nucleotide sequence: TGTGCCAGCAGTCGCCCATGGAACACTGAAGCTTTCTTT.

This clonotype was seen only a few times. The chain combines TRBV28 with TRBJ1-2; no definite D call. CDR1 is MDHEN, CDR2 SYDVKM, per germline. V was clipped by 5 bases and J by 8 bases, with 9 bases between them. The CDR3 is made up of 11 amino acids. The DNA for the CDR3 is TGTGCCAGCAGTCTATTTCGGGGCTACACCTTC. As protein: CASSLFRGYTF.

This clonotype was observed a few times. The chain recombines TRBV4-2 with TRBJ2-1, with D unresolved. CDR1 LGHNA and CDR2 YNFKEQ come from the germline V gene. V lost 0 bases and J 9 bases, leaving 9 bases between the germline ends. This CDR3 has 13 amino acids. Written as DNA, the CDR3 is TGTGCCAGCAGCCAAGAGGAGATGTCTGAGCAGTTCTTC. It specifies CASSQEEMSEQFF.

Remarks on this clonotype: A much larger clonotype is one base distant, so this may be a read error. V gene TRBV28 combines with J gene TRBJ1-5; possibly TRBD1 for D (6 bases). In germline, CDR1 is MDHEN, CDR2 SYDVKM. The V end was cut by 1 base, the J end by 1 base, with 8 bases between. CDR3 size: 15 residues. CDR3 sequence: CASSLSGASNQPQHF. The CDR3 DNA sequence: TGTGCCAGCAGTTTATCAGGGGCCAGCAATCAGCCCCAGCATTTT.

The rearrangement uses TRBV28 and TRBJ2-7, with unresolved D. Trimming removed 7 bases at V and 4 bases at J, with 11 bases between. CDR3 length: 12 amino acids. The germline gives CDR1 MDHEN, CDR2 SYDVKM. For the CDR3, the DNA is TGTGCCAGCAAATCCCGCATTTACGAGCAGTACTTC. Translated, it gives CASKSRIYEQYF.